These 9 T cell receptor beta chains were all obtained from the same sample, sequenced in a study of beta chain features in type 1 diabetes. The authors reverse transcribed all of the isolated RNA, so sequencing captured expressed TCRB transcripts. Data came from immunoSEQ multiplex PCR; TCRdb stores just in-frame clones and leaves some out. The data contain 850,000 to 900,000 clones, about 17% of them seen just once; the ten biggest clones take up about 0.025%. Sequencing was performed on naive CD4+ T cells from blood. These receptors all come from a woman aged 18-35 years in good health.

In this sample, this clone turned up a few times. The chain recombines TRBV6-5 with TRBJ2-3, with 9 nucleotides matching TRBD1. Germline trimming cut 6 bases from V and 9 bases from J; bases unmatched to any gene: 4. The CDR3 is 12 amino acids. Germline-derived CDR1 and CDR2 are MNHEY and SVGAGI. For the CDR3, the DNA is TGTGCCAGCAGCAGGGACAGGGAAACGCAGTATTTT. Its translation: CASSRDRETQYF.

The rearrangement joins TRBV6-5 to TRBJ2-7; 8 positions match TRBD2. Trimming removed 4 bases from V and 4 bases from J; junction bases left unmatched: 12. The CDR3 is made up of 16 amino acids. Germline V gene data show CDR1 as MNHEY and CDR2 as SVGAGI. The CDR3 region is CASSSGAGRARYEQYF. Written as DNA, the CDR3 is TGTGCCAGCAGTTCGGGGGCCGGGAGGGCCAGATACGAGCAGTACTTC.

The chain has TRBV6-1 and TRBJ2-1; D may be TRBD1 (5 bases). Germline assignment: CDR1 MNHNS and CDR2 SASEGT. V shed 6 bases and J shed 7 bases, with 19 bases lying between them. CDR3 length: 15 residues. Written as DNA, the CDR3 is TGTGCCAGCAGATTCAGGGTGTTAGATTTGAATGAGCAGTTCTTC. It codes for CASRFRVLDLNEQFF.

CDR3 amino acids: CASSQGGTAGTEAFF. The CDR3 coding sequence is TGTGCCAGCAGCCAGGGGGGGACCGCCGGCACTGAAGCTTTCTTT. The chain combines TRBV11-2 with TRBJ1-1; 7 bases line up with TRBD1. J lost 4 bases, V lost 5 bases, and 10 bases had no gene match. The CDR3 extends over 15 amino acids. Germline CDR1 reads SGHAT; CDR2 reads FQNNGV.

There are a few counts of this clone. The chain combines TRBV4-1 with TRBJ2-7; D gene ambiguous. Germline V CDR1 and CDR2: MGHRA, YSYEKL. The germline V and J ends were trimmed by 0 bases and 3 bases, with 6 bases remaining between them. The CDR3 is 13 residues long. CDR3 nucleotides: TGCGCCAGCAGCCAAGATCCCGACTACGAGCAGTACTTC. Residues: CASSQDPDYEQYF.

Ten or more counts support this clone. V and J are TRBV10-3 and TRBJ2-1; D gene uncertain. Trimming cost V 8 bases and J 10 bases, with 12 bases left between them. This CDR3 has 11 amino acids. Germline CDR1 ENHRY, CDR2 SYGVKD. The CDR3: CAISRSTEQFF. The CDR3 nucleotides are TGTGCCATCTCGAGGTCAACAGAGCAGTTCTTC.

The chain couples TRBV5-1 to TRBJ2-1; 10 bases are a match to TRBD2. Germline V gene sequence: CDR1 SGHRS, CDR2 YFSETQ. With V trimmed by 4 bases and J by 0 bases, 16 bases remained unmatched. This CDR3 region has 20 residues. This CDR3 reads CASSLPQGAGGISSYNEQFF. The CDR3 coding sequence is TGCGCCAGCAGCCTCCCCCAAGGAGCGGGAGGGATTAGCTCCTACAATGAGCAGTTCTTC.

The chain employs TRBV5-1 and TRBJ2-7; the D is unclear. CDR1 SGHRS and CDR2 YFSETQ come from the germline V gene. The CDR3 is 12 amino acids. Trimming stripped 4 bases from V and 4 bases from J, with 9 bases between. CDR3 sequence (DNA): TGCGCCAGCAGCCTCAACTTTTACGAGCAGTACTTC. Translation gives CASSLNFYEQYF.

Only a few counts were recorded for this clone. The chain couples TRBV7-2 to TRBJ2-6; tentative D call: TRBD1 (5 bases). This CDR3 comprises 16 residues. Germline loops: CDR1 SGHTA, CDR2 FQGNSA. Trimming cost V 5 bases and J 2 bases, with 13 bases left between them. The CDR3, as DNA: TGTGCCAGCAGCCCGGGTAGGGGTACTGGGGCCAACGTCCTGACTTTC. Translated: CASSPGRGTGANVLTF. The entire variable domain, with the rest obtained from reference TRBV7-2 and TRBJ2-6, is as follows: GAGVSQSPSNKVTEKGKDVELRCDPISGHTALYWYRQSLGQGLEFLIYFQGNSAPDKSGLPSDRFSAERTGGSVSTLTIQRTQQEDSAVYLCASSPGRGTGANVLTFGAGSRLTVL.